What follows are 10 T cell receptor beta chains derived from one specimen sequenced in a study of early T cells in non-severe SARS-CoV-2 infection. TCRdb independently ran MiXCR on the 5' RACE reads; one entry per CDR3 protein. The data hold about 58,000 distinct CDR3 sequences, with approximately 12% observed a single time. Sequencing input: whole blood. The receptors stem from an adult who was a healthcare worker with PCR-confirmed SARS-CoV-2 infection or an uninfected control (not recorded which).

V usage is TRBV6-5 and J usage is TRBJ1-2, with D possibly matching TRBD1 (6 bases). Germline V CDR1 and CDR2: MNHEY, SVGAGI. Trimming pared 0 bases from V and 2 bases from J, leaving 13 bases between. The length of the CDR3 is 16 residues. CDR3 coding DNA: TGTGCCAGCAGTTACTCGAACAGGGCGGAAAACTATGGCTACACCTTC. It encodes CASSYSNRAENYGYTF.

This clonotype appeared a few times. The chain couples TRBV4-3 to TRBJ1-1, with 9 bases fitting TRBD1. The V gene end was trimmed by 5 bases and the J gene end by 4 bases; junction bases not matched to a gene: 5. Germline CDR1 is LGHNA and CDR2 is YSLEER. The CDR3 contains 14 residues. The CDR3 DNA is TGCGCCAGCAGCAAGGACAGGGGTGGCACTGAAGCTTTCTTT. It codes for CASSKDRGGTEAFF.

The rearrangement joins TRBV29-1 to TRBJ2-7; D unclear. Deletions cut 4 bases from V and 4 bases from J, with 11 bases between. Germline-derived CDR1 and CDR2 are SQVTM and ANQGSEA. The CDR3 sequence is 12 residues long. The CDR3 DNA reads TGCAGCGTTGGGGAACTTATTTACGAGCAGTACTTC. Its protein product is CSVGELIYEQYF.

The chain employs TRBV11-3 and TRBJ2-1, with 13 bases fitting TRBD2. The length of the CDR3 is 14 residues. The junction had 4 bases not matched to a gene; V was cut back by 4 bases and J by 10 bases. CDR1 is SGHNT and CDR2 is YENEEA in the germline V gene. CDR3 nucleotides: TGTGCCAGCAGCTCGGGACTAGCGGGAAGGGAGCAGTTCTTC. This gives the protein CASSSGLAGREQFF.

This clonotype was observed many times. This chain connects TRBV28 to TRBJ2-7; D may match TRBD1 or TRBD2 (5 bases each). Germline loops: CDR1 MDHEN, CDR2 SYDVKM. The CDR3 length is 14 residues. Trimming cost V 4 bases and J 5 bases, with 15 bases left between them. The CDR3 sequence is CASSSGAQGNEQYF. The CDR3 nucleotides read TGTGCCAGCAGTTCCGGGGCCCAGGGTAACGAGCAGTACTTC.

The chain couples TRBV11-3 to TRBJ2-2; D gene uncertain. The CDR3 runs 11 residues. Trimming stripped 5 bases from V and 6 bases from J, with 4 bases between. CDR1 and CDR2 from the germline V gene are SGHNT and YENEEA. The CDR3 here is CASSPAGELFF. CDR3 bases: TGTGCCAGCAGCCCCGCCGGGGAGCTGTTTTTT.

In its sample, this clonotype was seen many times. The chain links TRBV7-8 to TRBJ1-3; TRBD1 might be the D (5 bases). V dropped 1 base and J dropped 5 bases, with 12 bases sitting between them. The CDR3 is 15 amino acids. Germline CDR1 reads SGHVS; CDR2 reads FQNEAQ. The CDR3 loop reads CASSLVRDGRNTIYF. The CDR3 nucleotides are TGTGCCAGCAGCTTAGTTCGGGACGGAAGAAACACCATATATTTT.

This clonotype was detected many times. The chain recombines TRBV11-2 with TRBJ2-7; TRBD2 matches at 9 bases. Trimming removed 2 bases from V and 0 bases from J; junction bases left unmatched: 14. The CDR3 is made up of 19 amino acids. Germline values: CDR1 SGHAT, CDR2 FQNNGV. CDR3 sequence reads: CASSLKGGKGSGSSYEQYF. The CDR3 DNA follows: TGTGCCAGCAGCTTAAAAGGGGGCAAGGGTAGCGGGAGCTCCTACGAGCAGTACTTC.

In its sample, this clonotype was seen many times. CDR3 bases: TGTGCCAGCAGCTTTCCTAGCGGGGGTGCCCCGAACAATGAGCAGTTCTTC. Translating gives CASSFPSGGAPNNEQFF. The rearrangement links TRBV7-2 to TRBJ2-1, with 10 bases lining up with TRBD2. Germline V gene lookup returns CDR1 SGHTA and CDR2 FQGNSA. This CDR3 has 17 residues. V shed 3 bases and J 5 bases; nucleotides not matched to a gene: 10. The full variable domain, completed using reference TRBV7-2 and TRBJ2-1, is GAGVSQSPSNKVTEKGKDVELRCDPISGHTALYWYRQSLGQGLEFLIYFQGNSAPDKSGLPSDRFSAERTGGSVSTLTIQRTQQEDSAVYLCASSFPSGGAPNNEQFFGPGTRLTVL.

This clonotype was counted only a few times. J is TRBJ1-5 and V is TRBV19; D uncertain. Per germline, CDR1 LNHDA and CDR2 SQIVND (reference sequence). V lost 5 bases and J lost 3, with 14 bases in between. CDR3 length: 15 residues. The CDR3 loop is CASSPQVGVNQPQHF. The DNA for the CDR3 is TGTGCCAGTAGTCCTCAGGTTGGGGTCAATCAGCCCCAGCATTTT.